One sample yielded the 8 T cell receptor beta chains listed below, sequenced in a study of CD8 T cells in ankylosing spondylitis. Via MiXCR, TCRdb re-called the 5' RACE reads, giving one row per CDR3 protein. The data contain roughly 230,000 distinct CDR3 sequences, 18% of them seen just once; the ten biggest clones take up roughly a third. The sequencing sample was made of blood, either unsorted or a sorted T cell fraction (not recorded which). The source is a male donor with ankylosing spondylitis or in good health (not recorded which).

In this sample, this clonotype turned up many times. This chain connects TRBV5-8 to TRBJ2-5, with TRBD1 identical over 9 bases. Germline CDR1 and CDR2: SGHTS and YDEGEE. Trimming at V came to 1 base and at J to 4 bases, leaving 11 bases not matched to a gene. The CDR3 spans 17 residues. CDR3 amino acids: CASSLRGQGHGVETQYF. In DNA form, the CDR3 reads TGTGCCAGCAGCTTGCGGGGACAGGGTCACGGTGTAGAGACCCAGTACTTC.

This clonotype was seen a few times. The chain uses TRBV7-9 and TRBJ2-5, with D possibly being TRBD1 or TRBD2 (5 bases each). The CDR3 is 14 amino acids. The V and J ends lost 4 bases and 2 bases respectively, with 11 bases between them. CDR1 is SEHNR, CDR2 FQNEAQ, per germline (reference sequence). The CDR3 DNA sequence: TGTGCCAGCAGCTGGGGGACCGAACAAGAGACCCAGTACTTC. Translated: CASSWGTEQETQYF. The full variable domain, its missing parts supplied by reference TRBV7-9 and TRBJ2-5, is DTGVSQNPRHKITKRGQNVTFRCDPISEHNRLYWYRQTLGQGPEFLTYFQNEAQLEKSRLLSDRFSAERPKGSFSTLEIQRTEQGDSAMYLCASSWGTEQETQYFGPGTRLLVL.

This clonotype appeared many times. The chain carries TRBV5-1 and TRBJ2-3; D is tentatively TRBD1 or TRBD2 (5 bases each). In germline, CDR1 is SGHRS, CDR2 YFSETQ. The V and J ends lost 3 bases and 0 bases respectively, with 11 bases between them. The CDR3 is 15 residues long. CDR3 nucleotide sequence: TGCGCCAGCAGCTGGGGACGGGACAGCACAGATACGCAGTATTTT. Translation: CASSWGRDSTDTQYF. Using reference TRBV5-1 and TRBJ2-3 for the parts outside the CDR3, the full variable domain is KAGVTQTPRYLIKTRGQQVTLSCSPISGHRSVSWYQQTPGQGLQFLFEYFSETQRNKGNFPGRFSGRQFSNSRSEMNVSTLELGDSALYLCASSWGRDSTDTQYFGPGTRLTVL.

A single count supports this clonotype. V gene TRBV13 combines with J gene TRBJ2-1, with TRBD2 matching over 8 bases. V lost 2 bases, J lost 2 bases, and 5 bases stayed unmatched. The CDR3 spans 16 residues. The germline V gene encodes CDR1 PRHDT and CDR2 FYEKMQ (reference sequence). The CDR3 DNA sequence: TGTGCCAGCAGCTTAAGCGGGAGTATTCCCTACAATGAGCAGTTCTTC. This codes for CASSLSGSIPYNEQFF.

This clonotype was seen many times. The chain links TRBV4-2 to TRBJ1-5, with TRBD1 as a possible D gene (6 bases). Trimming left V 0 bases short and J 1 base short, with 16 bases between. Per germline, CDR1 LGHNA and CDR2 YNFKEQ. The CDR3 totals 18 residues. CDR3 DNA: TGTGCCAGCAGCCAAGAAAGTCCAGGGGATCCGAGCAATCAGCCCCAGCATTTT. It yields the protein CASSQESPGDPSNQPQHF.

V is TRBV6-2 or TRBV6-3 and J is TRBJ2-7; 7 bases map to TRBD2. Germline loops: CDR1 MNHEY, CDR2 SVGEGT. J lost 2 bases, V lost 3 bases, and 7 bases had no gene match. The CDR3 consists of 15 residues. In DNA, the CDR3 is TGTGCCAGCAGTTATTCTGGGGAGGGGCCCTACGAGCAGTACTTC. It yields the protein CASSYSGEGPYEQYF.

This clonotype was detected a few times. This chain joins TRBV14 and TRBJ1-1; D ambiguous. This CDR3 region has 13 residues. The V and J ends lost 4 bases and 4 bases respectively, with 10 bases between them. Germline V lookup: CDR1 SGHDN, CDR2 FVKESK. The CDR3 DNA is TGTGCCAGCAGCCCTTCTAGTGGCACTGAAGCTTTCTTT. It encodes CASSPSSGTEAFF.

V and J are TRBV29-1 and TRBJ2-7; 8 bases align to TRBD1. Germline trimming cut 1 base from V and 2 bases from J; bases unmatched to any gene: 7. The CDR3 is 15 amino acids. The germline CDR1 and CDR2 sequences are SQVTM and ANQGSEA. The CDR3 loop reads CSVEGTDRDPYEQYF. CDR3 sequence (DNA): TGCAGCGTTGAAGGGACGGACAGGGACCCCTACGAGCAGTACTTC.